This TCR beta chain derives from a study of shared clonotypes between healthy human individuals. Assay: immunoSEQ multiplex PCR; the TCRdb copy retains only in-frame clones and omits some. The repertoire includes roughly 500,000 clones, more than 75% of them detected once, and more than 10% sits in the top ten. CDR3 length equals 15 residues. Germline trimming cut 2 bases from V and 4 bases from J; bases unmatched to any gene: 3. CDR1 WNHNN and CDR2 SYGVQD come from the germline V gene (reference sequence). The sample consisted of PBMCs. The TCR was taken from a woman in her thirties or forties in good health. Some clones in this sample may be carry-over from other donors' samples. V gene TRBV10-1 combines with J gene TRBJ2-3; 10 nucleotides agree with TRBD1. CDR3 region: CASSETGTGADTQYF. The CDR3 region has the DNA TGCGCCAGCAGTGAGACGGGGACAGGGGCAGATACGCAGTATTTT.